The sequence of this TCR beta chain was determined in a study of response to subunit inactivated influenza vaccine. TCRdb fed the RT-PCR reads into MiXCR, producing one record per CDR3 protein. The repertoire includes approximately 200,000 distinct CDR3 sequences, roughly 14% of them detected once, and approximately 24% sits in the top ten. General study points: Researchers suggested that each seasonal influenza vaccination recruits few new T cells.

Concerning this clonotype itself: Its antigen is unidentified.

The clonotype originates from a man aged 50 or older who received an inactivated influenza vaccine. The starting material was CD8+ T cells sorted from PBMCs, obtained about 5 days after vaccination.

CDR3 residues: CASRQGYQETQYF. Written as DNA, the CDR3 is TGTGCCAGCAGGCAGGGGTACCAAGAGACCCAGTACTTC. The chain carries TRBV28 and TRBJ2-5, with D possibly being TRBD1 (6 bases). Germline values: CDR1 MDHEN, CDR2 SYDVKM. V shed 6 bases and J shed 0 bases, with 8 bases lying between them. The CDR3 sequence is 13 residues long. The full variable domain, its missing parts supplied by reference TRBV28 and TRBJ2-5, is DVKVTQSSRYLVKRTGEKVFLECVQDMDHENMFWYRQDPGLGLRLIYFSYDVKMKEKGDIPEGYSVSREKKERFSLILESASTNQTSMYLCASRQGYQETQYFGPGTRLLVL.